This entry concerns a single T cell receptor beta chain. Other DNA variants within this sample encode the same CDR3. The protocol was immunoSEQ multiplex PCR, while the TCRdb copy is restricted to in-frame clones and leaves out a portion. The sample lists some 130,000 clones, 75% to 90% occurring once. These data come from a study of control samples from healthy donors and cancer patients. Deletions cut 1 base from V and 3 bases from J, with 3 bases between. Germline loops: CDR1 LNHDA, CDR2 SQIVND (reference sequence). This CDR3 has 12 residues. The V and J genes are TRBV19 and TRBJ1-1; D remains unclear. The receptor was derived from a woman in her twenties or thirties in good health. The sample comprised blood. CDR3: CASSIADTEAFF. The CDR3 region has the DNA TGTGCCAGTAGTATAGCCGACACTGAAGCTTTCTTT. The whole variable domain, remainder taken from reference TRBV19 and TRBJ1-1, is DGGITQSPKYLFRKEGQNVTLSCEQNLNHDAMYWYRQDPGQGLRLIYYSQIVNDFQKGDIAEGYSVSREKKESFPLTVTSAQKNPTAFYLCASSIADTEAFFGQGTRLTVV.